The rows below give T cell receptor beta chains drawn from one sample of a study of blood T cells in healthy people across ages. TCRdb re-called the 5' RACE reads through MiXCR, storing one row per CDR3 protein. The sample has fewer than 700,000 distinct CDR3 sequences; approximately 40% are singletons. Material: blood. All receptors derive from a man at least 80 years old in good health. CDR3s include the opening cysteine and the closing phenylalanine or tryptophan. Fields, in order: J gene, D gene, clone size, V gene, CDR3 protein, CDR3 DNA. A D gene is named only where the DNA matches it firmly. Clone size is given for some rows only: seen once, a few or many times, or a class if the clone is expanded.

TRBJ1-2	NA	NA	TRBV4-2	CASSQGVGGMRYGGGYTF	TGTGCCAGCAGCCAAGGGGTTGGAGGAATGCGTTATGGAGGTGGCTACACCTTC
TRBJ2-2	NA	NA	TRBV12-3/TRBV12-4	CASSLRLPTGELFF	TGTGCCAGCAGTCTAAGACTTCCCACCGGGGAGCTGTTTTTT
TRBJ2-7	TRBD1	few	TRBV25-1	CASRRTGVYYEQYF	TGTGCCAGCAGGCGGACAGGGGTCTACTACGAGCAGTACTTC
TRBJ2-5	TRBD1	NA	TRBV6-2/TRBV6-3	CASNIQGAGETQYF	TGTGCCAGCAACATACAGGGGGCCGGAGAGACCCAGTACTTC
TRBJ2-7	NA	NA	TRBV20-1	CSAEPTGSYEQYF	TGCAGTGCCGAGCCGACAGGCTCCTACGAGCAGTACTTC
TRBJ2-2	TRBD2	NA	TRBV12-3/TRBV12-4	CASSFRGGITGELFF	TGTGCCAGCAGTTTTCGCGGGGGGATAACCGGGGAGCTGTTTTTT
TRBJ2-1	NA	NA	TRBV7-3	CASSLSTTVSSYNEQFF	TGTGCCAGCAGCTTATCCACGACAGTGAGCTCCTACAATGAGCAGTTCTTC
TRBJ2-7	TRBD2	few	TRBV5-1	CASSFVASGTSSYEQYF	TGCGCCAGCAGCTTCGTGGCTAGCGGGACCAGCTCCTACGAGCAGTACTTC
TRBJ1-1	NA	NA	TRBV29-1	CSVATGSRDTEAFF	TGCAGCGTTGCCACAGGGTCTAGGGACACTGAAGCTTTCTTT
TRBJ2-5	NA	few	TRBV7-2	CASSPVAQETQYF	TGTGCCAGCAGCCCCGTGGCCCAAGAGACCCAGTACTTC
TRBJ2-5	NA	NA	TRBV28	CASSFGGTGETQYF	TGTGCCAGCAGTTTTGGAGGGACTGGGGAGACCCAGTACTTC
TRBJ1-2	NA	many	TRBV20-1	CSARDHRGSHYGYTF	TGCAGTGCTAGAGACCATCGGGGCAGCCACTATGGCTACACCTTC
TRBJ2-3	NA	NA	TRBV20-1	CSARGADATDTQYF	TGCAGTGCTAGAGGAGCGGACGCCACAGATACGCAGTATTTT
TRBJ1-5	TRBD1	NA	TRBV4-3	CASSQAAGGSNQPQHF	TGCGCCAGCAGCCAAGCGGCAGGGGGAAGCAATCAGCCCCAGCATTTT
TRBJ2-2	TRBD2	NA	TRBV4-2	CASSRTSGGVNTGELFF	TGTGCCAGCAGCCGGACTAGCGGGGGGGTGAACACCGGGGAGCTGTTTTTT
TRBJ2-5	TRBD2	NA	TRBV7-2	CASSLRTSGRRQETQYF	TGTGCCAGCAGCCTAAGGACTAGCGGGAGGAGGCAAGAGACCCAGTACTTC
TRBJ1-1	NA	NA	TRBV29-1	CSVSDTNTEAFF	TGCAGCGTCTCGGACACGAACACTGAAGCTTTCTTT
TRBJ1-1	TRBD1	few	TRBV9	CASSFRDRGTEAFF	TGTGCCAGCAGCTTTAGGGACAGGGGGACTGAAGCTTTCTTT
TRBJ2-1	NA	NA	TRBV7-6	CASSLGERGNEQFF	TGTGCCAGCAGCTTAGGGGAACGGGGCAATGAGCAGTTCTTC
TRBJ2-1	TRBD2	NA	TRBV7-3	CASSFSSGRHEQFF	TGTGCCAGCAGCTTTTCTAGCGGGAGACATGAGCAGTTCTTC
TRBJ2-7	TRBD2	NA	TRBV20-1	CSARSPGLANLAYEQYF	TGCAGTGCTAGATCACCGGGACTAGCGAATCTCGCCTACGAGCAGTACTTC
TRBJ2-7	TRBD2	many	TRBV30	CAWSAPHQAGGTYEQYF	TGTGCCTGGAGTGCTCCTCACCAAGCGGGAGGGACCTACGAGCAGTACTTC
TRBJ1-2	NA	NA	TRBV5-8	CASSSGRQPNYGYTF	TGTGCCAGCAGCTCGGGACGGCAACCTAACTATGGCTACACCTTC
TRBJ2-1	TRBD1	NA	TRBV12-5	CASGHPPRLGGPTEEQFF	TGTGCTAGTGGTCACCCCCCCAGATTAGGGGGCCCCACAGAGGAGCAGTTCTTC
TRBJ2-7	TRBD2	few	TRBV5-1	CASSTTLAGGSYEQYF	TGCGCCAGCAGCACAACGCTAGCGGGAGGGAGCTACGAGCAGTACTTC
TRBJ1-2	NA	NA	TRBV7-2	CASSHGGELKNLGGYTF	TGTGCCAGCAGCCATGGGGGGGAACTGAAAAATCTCGGAGGCTACACCTTC
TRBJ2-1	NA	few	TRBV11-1	CASSLVSVINNEQFF	TGTGCCAGCAGCTTAGTTAGCGTTATAAACAATGAGCAGTTCTTC
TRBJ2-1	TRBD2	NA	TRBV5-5	CASSLIPGTSGGNEQFF	TGTGCCAGCAGTTTGATCCCCGGGACTAGCGGGGGGAATGAGCAGTTCTTC